Listed here are 14 T cell receptor beta chains from one sample, sequenced in a study of T cells after yellow fever vaccination. In TCRdb, the 5' RACE reads were re-called with MiXCR into one record per CDR3 protein. This sample has about 300,000 distinct CDR3 sequences, with approximately 3.9% found just once. This material consisted of PBMCs, taken 5 days after the yellow fever booster vaccination. Receptors originate from a man between 18 and 29 years old who received the YFV17D yellow fever vaccine.

This clonotype was counted at least ten times. This chain uses TRBV5-1 with TRBJ2-1; D is unresolved. CDR1 and CDR2 from the germline V gene are SGHRS and YFSETQ. The CDR3 contains 12 residues. Trimming removed 0 bases at V and 9 bases at J, with 7 bases between. Here the CDR3 DNA reads TGCGCCAGCAGCTTGGTTGCTGGTGAGCAGTTCTTC. Its protein is CASSLVAGEQFF.

V gene TRBV13 combines with J gene TRBJ1-6; no reliable D call. There are 15 residues in the CDR3. CDR1 and CDR2 from the germline V gene are PRHDT and FYEKMQ (reference sequence). The V end lost 3 bases, the J end lost 5 bases, and 11 bases lay between the germline ends. CDR3 in amino acids: CASSLSGTNNSPLHF. The CDR3 DNA follows: TGTGCCAGCAGCTTGAGTGGAACGAATAATTCACCCCTCCACTTT.

This clonotype was detected a few times. The chain uses TRBV10-3 and TRBJ2-2, with 7 bases identical to TRBD1. V lost 2 bases and J lost 7; bases outside the gene matches: 4. Germline CDR1 ENHRY, CDR2 SYGVKD. The length of the CDR3 is 14 residues. The CDR3 spells CAISEGRGFGELFF. The CDR3 DNA sequence: TGTGCCATCAGTGAGGGCAGGGGGTTCGGGGAGCTGTTTTTT.

About this clonotype: A much larger clone is a single base away; this may be a read error. The chain recombines TRBV3-1 with TRBJ2-5, with unresolved D. The CDR3 sequence is 13 residues long. Germline-derived CDR1 and CDR2 are LGHDT and YNNKEL (reference sequence). In nucleotides, the CDR3 is TGTGGCAGCAGCCAACTATCGAGCGAGACCCAGTACTTC. It is translated as CGSSQLSSETQYF.

The chain joins TRBV7-3 to TRBJ2-3; 9 nucleotides match TRBD2. The J segment lost 3 bases and the V segment lost 5 bases, leaving 9 bases of the junction unmatched. Germline V gene lookup returns CDR1 SGHTA and CDR2 FQGTGA. This CDR3 comprises 16 residues. The DNA for the CDR3 is TGTGCCAGCAGCCCTGGGACTAGCTCGGCAACAGATACGCAGTATTTT. This translates into CASSPGTSSATDTQYF.

The chain links TRBV28 to TRBJ2-4; 12 bases map to TRBD2. Germline-derived CDR1 and CDR2 are MDHEN and SYDVKM. CDR3 length equals 13 residues. J lost 10 bases, V lost 5 bases, and 3 bases had no gene match. The CDR3 sequence is CASSLAGGEIQYF. The CDR3 coding sequence is TGTGCCAGCAGTCTAGCGGGGGGGGAAATTCAGTACTTC.

This clonotype has only a few counts. J is TRBJ2-7 and V is TRBV7-9; perhaps TRBD2 as D (5 bases). Between the trimmed V and J ends, which lost 5 bases and 4 bases, there was a span of 12 bases. CDR1 is SEHNR, CDR2 FQNEAQ, per germline (reference sequence). The CDR3 is 13 residues long. The CDR3 nucleotides are TGTGCCAGCAGCCCTACTTGGACTTACGAGCAGTACTTC. Amino acid sequence: CASSPTWTYEQYF.

This clonotype was seen many times. V is TRBV10-3 and J is TRBJ2-3, with D tentatively TRBD1 (6 bases). The V end was cut by 10 bases, the J end by 3 bases, with 8 bases between. Germline CDR1 is ENHRY and CDR2 is SYGVKD. The CDR3 totals 11 residues. The DNA for the CDR3 is TGTGCCACTACAGGGACAGATACGCAGTATTTT. It codes for CATTGTDTQYF.

The table lists this clonotype with a few counts. The V call is TRBV11-1, the J call TRBJ1-6; D uncertain. Trimming cost V 5 bases and J 9 bases, with 11 bases left between them. The CDR3 loop spans 13 amino acids. Germline loops: CDR1 SGHAT, CDR2 FQDESV (reference sequence). The CDR3 DNA reads as TGTGCCAGCAGCCCCAAGCGGGCTTCACCCCTCCACTTT. The encoded protein is CASSPKRASPLHF.

This clonotype was seen only a few times. This rearrangement joins TRBV21-1 to TRBJ1-6; the table's D call TRBD1 went unverified against the DNA. TRBV21-1 is shown as a pseudogene. The length of the CDR3 is 14 residues. CDR3 loop: CASSKEGGGSPLHF. DNA for the CDR3: TGTGCCAGCAGCAAAGAGGGGGGAGGCTCACCCCTCCACTTT.

This clonotype was seen more than once but under ten times. The chain carries TRBV20-1 and TRBJ1-5, with TRBD1 matching over 7 bases. V lost 6 bases and J lost 1; bases outside the gene matches: 6. CDR1 DFQATT and CDR2 SNEGSKA come from the germline V gene (reference sequence). The CDR3 runs to 14 residues. The CDR3 bases are TGCAGTGCCCTACAGGGGTTGAGCAATCAGCCCCAGCATTTT. Encoded protein: CSALQGLSNQPQHF.

This chain connects TRBV13 to TRBJ2-2; the match to TRBD1 covers 8 bases. Per germline, CDR1 PRHDT and CDR2 FYEKMQ (reference sequence). The CDR3 loop spans 15 amino acids. After removal of 0 bases from V and 6 bases from J, the junction contained 3 bases not matched to a gene. The CDR3 bases are TGTGCCAGCAGCTTAGGGACAGGGGTCCCCGGGGAGCTGTTTTTT. Translated: CASSLGTGVPGELFF.

This clonotype was seen only a few times. V usage is TRBV5-1 and J usage is TRBJ2-3; 12 bases align to TRBD2. Germline V gives CDR1 SGHRS, CDR2 YFSETQ. This CDR3 comprises 14 residues. After removal of 5 bases from V and 5 bases from J, the junction contained 3 bases not matched to a gene. This CDR3 is CASRQLAGGDTQYF. DNA of the CDR3: TGCGCCAGCAGGCAACTAGCGGGGGGAGATACGCAGTATTTT.

On this clonotype itself: A much larger clone lies one base from this, so it may be a read error. The chain links TRBV4-3 to TRBJ2-5, with TRBD1 matching over 10 bases. The CDR3 has 15 residues. CDR1 and CDR2 from the germline V gene are LGHNA and YSLEER. Written as DNA, the CDR3 is TGCGCCAGCAGCCAAGGACAGGGGGCGCGAGAGAACCAGTACTTC. This sequence encodes CASSQGQGARENQYF.